The T cell receptor beta chain described here comes from a study of blood T cell repertoires in COVID-19. This clone was seen just once. CDR3 length: 14 residues. Germline trimming cut 5 bases from V and 4 bases from J; bases unmatched to any gene: 2. Per germline, CDR1 SGDLS and CDR2 YYNGEE. Original processing methods: Reference gene primer amplification gave estimated nucleated cell counts. The table came from immunoSEQ multiplex PCR; TCRdb's copy has only in-frame clones and leaves some out. The DNA was the basis for D and trimming; V, J and clone size are from that table. Among approximately 30,000 clones, roughly nine tenths were seen once, and the ten largest hold approximately 0.55%.

Sequencing was carried out using peripheral blood. This chain links TRBV9 with TRBJ2-5; TRBD2 agrees at 13 bases. This sequence originates from a woman aged 40 to 55 with active or convalescent COVID-19. The CDR3 sequence is CASSTSGRAETQYF. For the CDR3, the DNA is TGTGCCAGCAGTACTAGCGGGAGGGCAGAGACCCAGTACTTC.